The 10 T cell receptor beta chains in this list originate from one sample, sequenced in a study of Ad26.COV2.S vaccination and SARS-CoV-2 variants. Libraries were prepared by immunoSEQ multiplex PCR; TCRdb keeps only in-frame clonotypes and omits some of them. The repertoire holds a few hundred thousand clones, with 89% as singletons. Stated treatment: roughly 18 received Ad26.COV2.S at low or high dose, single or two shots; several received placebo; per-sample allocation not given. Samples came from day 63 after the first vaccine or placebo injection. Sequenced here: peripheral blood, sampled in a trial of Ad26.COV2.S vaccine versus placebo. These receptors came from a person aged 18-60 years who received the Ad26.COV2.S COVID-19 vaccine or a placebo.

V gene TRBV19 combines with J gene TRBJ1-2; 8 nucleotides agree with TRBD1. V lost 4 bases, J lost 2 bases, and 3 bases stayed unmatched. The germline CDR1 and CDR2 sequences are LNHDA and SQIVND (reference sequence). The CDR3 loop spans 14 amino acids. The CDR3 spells CASSTGQGNYGYTF. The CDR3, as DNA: TGTGCCAGTAGTACAGGACAGGGAAACTATGGCTACACCTTC.

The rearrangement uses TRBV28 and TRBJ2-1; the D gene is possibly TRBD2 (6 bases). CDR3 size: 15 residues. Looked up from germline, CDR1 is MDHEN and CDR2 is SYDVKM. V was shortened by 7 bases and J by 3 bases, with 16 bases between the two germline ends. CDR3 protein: CASTLMGEVYNEQFF. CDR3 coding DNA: TGTGCCAGCACCCTAATGGGGGAGGTCTACAATGAGCAGTTCTTC.

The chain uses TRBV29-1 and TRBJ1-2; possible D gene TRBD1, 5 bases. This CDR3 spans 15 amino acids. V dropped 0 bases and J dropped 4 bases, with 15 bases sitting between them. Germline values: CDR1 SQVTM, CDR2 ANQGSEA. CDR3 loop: CSVEDFGAPLYGYTF. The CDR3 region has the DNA TGCAGCGTTGAAGATTTCGGGGCCCCCCTCTATGGCTACACCTTC.

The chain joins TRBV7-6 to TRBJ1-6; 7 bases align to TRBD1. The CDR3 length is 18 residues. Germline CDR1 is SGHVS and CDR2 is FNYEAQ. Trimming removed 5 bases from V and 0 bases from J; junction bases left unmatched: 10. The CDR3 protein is CASSPLGTASSYNSPLHF. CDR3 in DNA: TGTGCCAGCAGCCCTCTAGGGACAGCAAGCTCCTATAATTCACCCCTCCACTTT.

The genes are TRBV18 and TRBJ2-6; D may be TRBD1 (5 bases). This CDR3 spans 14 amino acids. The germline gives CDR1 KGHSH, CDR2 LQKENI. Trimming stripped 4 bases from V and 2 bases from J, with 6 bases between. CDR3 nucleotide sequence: TGTGCCAGCTCACGGGGCCCTGGGGCCAACGTCCTGACTTTC. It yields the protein CASSRGPGANVLTF. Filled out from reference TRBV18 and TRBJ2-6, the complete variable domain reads NAGVMQNPRHLVRRRGQEARLRCSPMKGHSHVYWYRQLPEEGLKFMVYLQKENIIDESGMPKERFSAEFPKEGPSILRIQQVVRGDSAAYFCASSRGPGANVLTFGAGSRLTVL.

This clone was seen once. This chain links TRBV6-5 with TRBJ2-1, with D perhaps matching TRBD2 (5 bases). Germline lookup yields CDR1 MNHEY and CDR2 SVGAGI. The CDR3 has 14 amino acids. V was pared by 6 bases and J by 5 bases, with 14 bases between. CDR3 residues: CASSPRGYNNEQFF. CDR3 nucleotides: TGTGCCAGCAGCCCCCGGGGATATAACAATGAGCAGTTCTTC.

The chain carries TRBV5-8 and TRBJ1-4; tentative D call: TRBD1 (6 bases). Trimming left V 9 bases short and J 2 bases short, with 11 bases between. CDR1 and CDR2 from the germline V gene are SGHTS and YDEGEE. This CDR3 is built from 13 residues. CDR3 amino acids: CATTGLTNEKLFF. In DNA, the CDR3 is TGTGCCACAACAGGGTTGACTAATGAAAAACTGTTTTTT.

The CDR3 nucleotides are TGTGCCACCAGCAGGCCTACCGGGACAGGGAATTCTCGTGGCTATGGCTACACCTTC. It encodes CATSRPTGTGNSRGYGYTF. The J gene is TRBJ1-2, the V gene TRBV15, with TRBD1 identical over 9 bases. Germline CDR1 is LNHNV and CDR2 is YYDKDF (reference sequence). Trimming took 3 bases from V and 4 from J; bases not matched to a gene: 18. The CDR3 extends over 19 amino acids.

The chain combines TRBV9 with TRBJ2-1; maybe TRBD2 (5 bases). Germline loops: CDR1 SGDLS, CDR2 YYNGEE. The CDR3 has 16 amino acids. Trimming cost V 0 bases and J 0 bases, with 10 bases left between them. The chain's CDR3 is CASSVDGKSSYNEQFF. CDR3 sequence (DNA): TGTGCCAGCAGCGTAGACGGGAAGAGCTCCTACAATGAGCAGTTCTTC. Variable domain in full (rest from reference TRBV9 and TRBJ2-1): DSGVTQTPKHLITATGQRVTLRCSPRSGDLSVYWYQQSLDQGLQFLIQYYNGEERAKGNILERFSAQQFPDLHSELNLSSLELGDSALYFCASSVDGKSSYNEQFFGPGTRLTVL.

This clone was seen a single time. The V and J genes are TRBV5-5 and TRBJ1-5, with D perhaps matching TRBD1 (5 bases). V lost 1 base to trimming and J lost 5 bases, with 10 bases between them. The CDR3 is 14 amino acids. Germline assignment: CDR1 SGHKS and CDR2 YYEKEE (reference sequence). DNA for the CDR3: TGTGCCAGCAGCTTGAAAGGGGAATATCAGCCCCAGCATTTT. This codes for CASSLKGEYQPQHF.